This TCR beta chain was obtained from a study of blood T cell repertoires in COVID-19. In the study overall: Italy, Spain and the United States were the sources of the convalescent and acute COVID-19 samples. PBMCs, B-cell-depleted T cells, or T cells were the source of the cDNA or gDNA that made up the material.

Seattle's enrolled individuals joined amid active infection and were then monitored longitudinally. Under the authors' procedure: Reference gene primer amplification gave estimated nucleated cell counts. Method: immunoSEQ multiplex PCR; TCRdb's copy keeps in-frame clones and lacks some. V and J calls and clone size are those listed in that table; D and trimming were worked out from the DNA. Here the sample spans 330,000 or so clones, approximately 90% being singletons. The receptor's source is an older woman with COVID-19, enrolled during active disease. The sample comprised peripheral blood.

CDR3 residues: CAWNRRRFGSTNEKLFF. In DNA, the CDR3 is TGTGCCTGGAACCGACGGCGATTCGGGTCAACTAATGAAAAACTGTTTTTT. The rearrangement uses TRBV30 and TRBJ1-4; D gene unclear. Germline V gives CDR1 GTSNPN, CDR2 SVGIG (reference sequence). Trimming left V 4 bases short and J 0 bases short, with 18 bases between. The CDR3 consists of 17 residues.